A selection of T cell receptor beta chains follows, all from one sample in a study of cytomegalovirus exposure and HLA in healthy donors. Sequenced by immunoSEQ multiplex PCR; TCRdb stores in-frame clones only, minus some. In the table there are a few hundred thousand clones, roughly 88% of which are singletons. The sample consisted of PBMCs. The receptors were gathered from a woman under 30 in good health and CMV-seronegative. Each CDR3 is given with its conserved first and last residue. A D gene is named only where the DNA matches it firmly. Size is stated for part of the rows, as once, few or many counts, or as a class when the clone is expanded.

V	J	D	size	CDR3	DNA
TRBV9	TRBJ1-1	TRBD1	once	CASSVDTGGKAFF	TGTGCCAGCAGCGTCGATACAGGGGGTAAAGCTTTCTTT
TRBV28	TRBJ1-4	-	once	CASRGGGVDEKLFF	TGTGCCAGCAGGGGAGGGGGGGTAGATGAAAAACTGTTTTTT
TRBV9	TRBJ1-2	-	once	CASSVTGQPHNYGYTF	TGTGCCAGCAGCGTAACTGGACAGCCCCATAACTATGGCTACACCTTC
TRBV27	TRBJ2-2	-	once	CASSLRQMNTGELFF	TGTGCCAGCAGTTTAAGACAGATGAACACCGGGGAGCTGTTTTTT
TRBV11-1	TRBJ2-7	-	-	CASTAGGQGLSEQYF	TGTGCCAGCACAGCCGGGGGGCAGGGATTGAGCGAGCAGTACTTC
TRBV18	TRBJ2-7	-	-	CASSLLDSSYEQYF	TGTGCCAGCTCACTTTTGGACAGCTCCTACGAGCAGTACTTC
TRBV7-9	TRBJ2-5	-	-	CASSRLEETQYF	TGTGCCAGCAGCCGTCTAGAGGAGACCCAGTACTTC
TRBV2	TRBJ2-7	TRBD2	-	CASSEEIRWTSGPTYEQYF	TGTGCCAGCAGTGAAGAAATTAGGTGGACTAGCGGACCTACCTACGAGCAGTACTTC
TRBV10-3	TRBJ2-7	-	few	CAISSGGYEQYF	TGTGCCATCAGTTCCGGCGGCTACGAGCAGTACTTC
TRBV5-4	TRBJ1-2	-	once	CASSYFDRRMGYTF	TGTGCCAGCAGCTATTTCGACAGGCGGATGGGCTACACCTTC
TRBV14	TRBJ2-7	-	once	CASSLSGLSYEQYF	TGTGCCAGCAGCCTTAGCGGATTATCCTACGAGCAGTACTTC
TRBV19	TRBJ2-1	TRBD2	-	CASSTSGGPPYNEQFF	TGTGCCAGTAGTACTAGCGGGGGGCCCCCTTACAATGAGCAGTTCTTC
TRBV28	TRBJ1-2	TRBD1	-	CASSFGTGSYGYTF	TGTGCCAGCAGCTTCGGGACAGGGAGCTATGGCTACACCTTC
TRBV2	TRBJ1-2	-	-	CARGTPGHKVGYTF	TGTGCCAGGGGAACCCCGGGACACAAAGTCGGCTACACCTTC
TRBV11-2	TRBJ2-3	TRBD2	-	CASSYIAGAADTQYF	TGTGCCAGCAGCTACATAGCGGGAGCGGCAGATACGCAGTATTTT
TRBV29-1	TRBJ2-3	TRBD2	-	CSVEEVAAGVGWGTDTQYF	TGCAGCGTTGAAGAGGTGGCAGCGGGAGTGGGATGGGGCACAGATACGCAGTATTTT
TRBV28	TRBJ1-5	TRBD1	-	CASSLGQGGQPQHF	TGTGCCAGCAGCCTTGGACAGGGCGGCCAGCCCCAGCATTTT
TRBV5-8	TRBJ2-1	TRBD2	many	CASSLRLAGGDINEQFF	TGTGCCAGCAGCCTACGACTAGCGGGAGGCGATATCAATGAGCAGTTCTTC
TRBV7-2	TRBJ2-7	-	-	CASSLVGASNYEQYF	TGTGCCAGCAGCTTAGTAGGGGCGTCGAACTACGAGCAGTACTTC
TRBV28	TRBJ1-2	-	-	CASSLAVYGYTF	TGTGCCAGCAGTTTAGCGGTCTATGGCTACACCTTC
TRBV6-5	TRBJ2-7	-	-	CASSLGRGEQYF	TGTGCCAGCAGTTTGGGGAGAGGCGAGCAGTACTTC
TRBV27	TRBJ2-3	-	-	CASSTLAATDTQYF	TGTGCCAGCAGTACACTAGCCGCCACAGATACGCAGTATTTT
TRBV4-1	TRBJ2-7	TRBD2	-	CASSPGLAGILLRYEQYF	TGCGCCAGCAGCCCGGGACTAGCGGGAATTCTTCTTCGCTACGAGCAGTACTTC
TRBV18	TRBJ1-5	TRBD1	-	CASSPDRGDQPQHF	TGTGCCAGCTCACCCGACAGGGGCGATCAGCCCCAGCATTTT
TRBV18	TRBJ1-2	TRBD1	once	CASSPDSRQGDYGYTF	TGTGCCAGCTCACCAGACTCGCGACAGGGGGACTATGGCTACACCTTC
TRBV28	TRBJ1-1	-	few	CASSDRTTELAFF	TGTGCCAGCAGCGACCGAACGACAGAGCTTGCTTTCTTT
TRBV5-1	TRBJ2-5	TRBD1	-	CASSLAGQGQETQYF	TGCGCCAGCAGCTTGGCAGGACAGGGACAAGAGACCCAGTACTTC
TRBV14	TRBJ2-2	TRBD1	-	CASSTDRGTNTGELFF	TGTGCCAGCAGCACAGACAGGGGCACGAACACCGGGGAGCTGTTTTTT
TRBV9	TRBJ2-7	-	-	CASSPEATGAREQYF	TGTGCCAGCAGCCCCGAGGCGACAGGAGCGAGGGAGCAGTACTTC
TRBV7-9	TRBJ1-1	-	-	CASESREDTEAFF	TGTGCCAGCGAAAGCAGGGAGGACACTGAAGCTTTCTTT
TRBV25-1	TRBJ1-2	TRBD1	-	CASSELGQGYGYTF	TGTGCCAGCAGTGAATTGGGACAGGGGTATGGCTACACCTTC
TRBV9	TRBJ1-2	-	-	CASSPQQGNYGYTF	TGTGCCAGCAGCCCACAACAGGGAAACTATGGCTACACCTTC
TRBV7-7	TRBJ2-2	-	-	CASSPIDRTGELFF	TGTGCCAGCAGTCCAATTGACAGGACCGGGGAGCTGTTTTTT
TRBV5-1	TRBJ2-7	-	-	CASRRAGEQYF	TGCGCCAGTCGGAGGGCGGGGGAGCAGTACTTC
TRBV5-1	TRBJ2-7	TRBD2	once	CASSSIAGIYEQYF	TGCGCCAGCAGCTCCATAGCGGGGATCTACGAGCAGTACTTC
TRBV6-5	TRBJ2-7	TRBD1	-	CASRGTGDYEQYF	TGTGCCAGCAGGGGGACAGGGGACTACGAGCAGTACTTC
TRBV27	TRBJ2-7	-	-	CASSFLAGVSYEQYF	TGTGCCAGCAGTTTCCTCGCGGGTGTCTCCTACGAGCAGTACTTC
TRBV27	TRBJ1-4	TRBD1	-	CASSPAGQRNEKLFF	TGTGCCAGCAGTCCGGCGGGACAGCGAAATGAAAAACTGTTTTTT
TRBV5-1	TRBJ2-4	-	-	CASSLGTENIQYF	TGCGCCAGCAGCTTGGGGACAGAAAACATTCAGTACTTC
TRBV28	TRBJ2-1	-	-	CASTRLSGLNEQFF	TGTGCCAGCACTCGGCTCTCAGGGTTGAATGAGCAGTTCTTC
TRBV13	TRBJ2-7	-	once	CASSSGLLRYEQYF	TGTGCCAGCAGCTCCGGACTACTTCGCTACGAGCAGTACTTC
TRBV28	TRBJ1-4	-	once	CASSSGTLNEKLFF	TGTGCCAGCAGCTCCGGGACTCTCAATGAAAAACTGTTTTTT
TRBV19	TRBJ2-7	TRBD1	-	CASNLRGQEQYF	TGTGCCAGTAATTTAAGGGGGCAAGAGCAGTACTTC